The 31 T cell receptor beta chains in this list originate from one sample, sequenced in a study of blood T cells in healthy people across ages. A second PCR, run for roughly 7 to 12 cycles, used a sample-barcoded 5' primer plus a J-beta primer mix. A single record per CDR3 protein comes from TCRdb applying MiXCR to the 5' RACE reads. The sample holds roughly 1.9 million distinct CDR3 sequences; about two fifths are singletons and the top ten take 23%. The sample consisted of blood. The receptors were sampled from a human donor in good health.

This sequence joins TRBV10-3 and TRBJ2-3, with 8 bases matching TRBD2. In germline, CDR1 is ENHRY, CDR2 SYGVKD. CDR3 length: 14 residues. J was trimmed by 1 base and V by 5 bases; bases with no gene match: 2. The DNA for the CDR3 is TGTGCCATCAGTACGCGGGGGGGCACAGATACGCAGTATTTT. It translates to CAISTRGGTDTQYF.

This chain joins TRBV20-1 and TRBJ1-2; no reliable D call. The CDR3 runs to 15 residues. V lost 0 bases, J lost 0 bases, and 11 bases lay in between. Germline loops: CDR1 DFQATT, CDR2 SNEGSKA (reference sequence). This chain's CDR3 is CSARDTRSPNYGYTF. The CDR3 DNA reads as TGCAGTGCTAGAGACACGAGAAGTCCTAACTATGGCTACACCTTC.

This clonotype was picked up a small number of times. The rearrangement joins TRBV7-3 to TRBJ2-1; D may be TRBD2 (6 bases). The V end was cut by 5 bases, the J end by 9 bases, with 17 bases between. The CDR3 contains 14 residues. CDR1 is SGHTA, CDR2 FQGTGA, per germline. The CDR3 coding sequence is TGTGCCAGCAGCCAAGGAGGGGCGGGGAGTGAGCAGTTCTTC. Its protein product is CASSQGGAGSEQFF.

The V call is TRBV7-9, the J call TRBJ1-1; D is possibly TRBD1 (6 bases). The CDR3 runs 16 residues. V lost 6 bases, J lost 3 bases, and 20 bases lay in between. Germline-derived CDR1 and CDR2 are SEHNR and FQNEAQ (reference sequence). The CDR3 reads CASSPGTLRLYTEAFF. CDR3 sequence (DNA): TGTGCCAGCAGTCCCGGGACACTCCGACTGTACACTGAAGCTTTCTTT.

V gene TRBV4-1 combines with J gene TRBJ2-7; possibly TRBD2 for D (6 bases). The DNA end is more similar to TRBJ2-5, so the J call may be wrong. From germline, CDR1 is MGHRA and CDR2 YSYEKL. The CDR3 totals 14 residues. The CDR3 DNA sequence: TGCGCCAGCGGCCTGGGGACTTCAGAAGAGACCCAGTACTTC. As protein: CASGLGTSEETQYF.

The chain joins TRBV6-2 or TRBV6-3 to TRBJ1-2; D unresolved. Germline CDR1 MNHEY, CDR2 SVGEGT. Trimming removed 0 bases at V and 5 bases at J, with 10 bases between. The CDR3 consists of 14 residues. The CDR3 spells CASSYSGRWYGYTF. The CDR3 region has the DNA TGTGCCAGCAGTTACTCGGGTCGGTGGTATGGCTACACCTTC.

The chain recombines TRBV12-3 or TRBV12-4 with TRBJ1-6; perhaps TRBD1 as D (5 bases). V lost 7 bases, J lost 14 bases, and 18 bases lay in between. This CDR3 comprises 13 residues. CDR3 region: CASTVDSLTTLHF. Here the CDR3 DNA reads TGTGCCAGCACCGTTGACAGCCTTACGACCCTCCACTTT.

The V call is TRBV4-1, the J call TRBJ2-3, with a weak D call TRBD1 (5 bases). CDR3 length: 16 amino acids. V was clipped by 0 bases and J by 2 bases, with 12 bases between them. Per the germline V gene, CDR1 is MGHRA and CDR2 is YSYEKL. CDR3 sequence reads: CASSQEGRVDTDTQYF. The CDR3 DNA reads as TGCGCCAGCAGCCAAGAGGGCAGGGTGGACACAGATACGCAGTATTTT.

The chain joins TRBV6-1 to TRBJ2-5, with TRBD1 matching 7 bases. This CDR3 has 13 residues. J lost 2 bases, V lost 6 bases, and 3 bases had no gene match. CDR1 is MNHNS and CDR2 is SASEGT in the germline V gene. The CDR3 region is CASRTQGQETQYF. The CDR3 DNA reads TGTGCCAGCAGAACACAGGGGCAAGAGACCCAGTACTTC.

This clonotype was seen a few times. The CDR3 here is CASSPRQSSNYGYTF. CDR3 nucleotide sequence: TGTGCCAGCAGCCCCAGACAGAGTTCTAACTATGGCTACACCTTC. V usage is TRBV7-2 and J usage is TRBJ1-2; possible D gene TRBD1, 5 bases. Germline loops: CDR1 SGHTA, CDR2 FQGNSA. CDR3 length equals 15 residues. The V end lost 5 bases, the J end lost 0 bases, and 13 bases lay between the germline ends.

The chain joins TRBV5-1 to TRBJ2-5; D possibly corresponds to TRBD2 (8 bases). Trimming took 4 bases from V and 2 from J, leaving 18 bases between them. Germline assignment: CDR1 SGHRS and CDR2 YFSETQ. CDR3 length equals 16 residues. This chain's CDR3 is CASSLDRRGVQETQYF. CDR3 nucleotides: TGCGCCAGCAGCCTGGACAGGCGGGGGGTACAAGAGACCCAGTACTTC.

This clonotype was recorded a few times. The chain joins TRBV3-1 to TRBJ1-5, with D hard to call. The germline V gene encodes CDR1 LGHDT and CDR2 YNNKEL (reference sequence). CDR3 length: 14 residues. The V end lost 0 bases, the J end lost 4 bases, and 7 bases lay between the germline ends. This CDR3 reads CASSQDHRNQPQHF. The CDR3 bases are TGTGCCAGCAGCCAAGATCACAGAAATCAGCCCCAGCATTTT.

The rearrangement links TRBV4-3 to TRBJ1-2; maybe TRBD1 (5 bases). This CDR3 has 15 amino acids. The germline V gene has CDR1 LGHNA and CDR2 YSLEER. The germline V and J ends were trimmed by 7 bases and 7 bases, with 22 bases remaining between them. CDR3 in DNA: TGCGCCAGCAACCCGATCAAGGGGTCATCCTCTGGCTACACCTTC. Translated: CASNPIKGSSSGYTF.

This clonotype was counted only a few times. V gene TRBV29-1 combines with J gene TRBJ2-4; D is possibly TRBD2 (5 bases). The tail of the sequence fits TRBJ2-7 better, so the J call may be wrong. Germline values: CDR1 SQVTM, CDR2 ANQGSEA. CDR3 length: 13 amino acids. Here the CDR3 reads CSVESAGNYEQYF. CDR3 bases: TGCAGCGTTGAGTCAGCCGGGAACTACGAGCAGTACTTC.

This clonotype was detected a few times. This chain uses TRBV29-1 with TRBJ2-1; TRBD2 aligns across 9 bases. The CDR3 sequence is 16 residues long. J gave up 5 bases and V 5 bases, and 13 bases lay outside the gene matches. CDR1 SQVTM and CDR2 ANQGSEA come from the germline V gene. The CDR3 nucleotides read TGCAGCGTTCGCTTCACTTTTAGCGGGGGACACAATGAGCAGTTCTTC. This encodes CSVRFTFSGGHNEQFF.

The genes are TRBV29-1 and TRBJ2-5, with 9 bases identical to TRBD2. The V segment lost 1 base and the J segment 5 bases; nucleotides outside the gene matches: 11. This CDR3 region has 16 residues. The germline gives CDR1 SQVTM, CDR2 ANQGSEA. The CDR3 sequence: CSVEVPTGLAQETQYF. CDR3 coding DNA: TGCAGCGTTGAAGTCCCAACGGGACTAGCCCAGGAGACCCAGTACTTC.

V is TRBV2 and J is TRBJ2-1; D perhaps matches TRBD2 (6 bases). Germline V gene data show CDR1 as SNHLY and CDR2 as FYNNEI. V lost 4 bases and J 4 bases, leaving 14 bases between the germline ends. This CDR3 comprises 15 residues. CDR3 amino acids: CASSGLGGAYNEQFF. CDR3 DNA sequence: TGTGCCAGCAGTGGATTGGGAGGAGCATACAATGAGCAGTTCTTC.

This CDR3 is CASSFLRTSGSYNEQFF. The CDR3 DNA follows: TGTGCCAGCAGCTTTTTGAGGACTAGCGGATCCTACAATGAGCAGTTCTTC. The J gene is TRBJ2-1, the V gene TRBV7-2, with 10 bases aligning to TRBD2. The length of the CDR3 is 17 residues. CDR1 is SGHTA and CDR2 is FQGNSA in the germline V gene. V shed 3 bases and J 1 base; nucleotides not matched to a gene: 6.

This chain uses TRBV6-5 with TRBJ2-7, with a tentative D call TRBD2 (6 bases). V was shortened by 6 bases and J by 3 bases, with 18 bases between the two germline ends. The CDR3 consists of 15 residues. In germline, CDR1 is MNHEY, CDR2 SVGAGI. CDR3 residues: CASRQAWAGLYEQYF. In DNA, the CDR3 is TGTGCCAGCAGACAGGCTTGGGCGGGGCTCTACGAGCAGTACTTC.

The chain has TRBV5-6 and TRBJ2-7; D gene ambiguous. CDR1 is SGHDT, CDR2 YYEEEE, per germline. V was shortened by 5 bases and J by 0 bases, with 18 bases between the two germline ends. The CDR3 length is 16 residues. The CDR3 is CASSYGFLRSSYEQYF. The CDR3 coding sequence is TGTGCCAGCAGTTATGGATTTCTCCGGAGCTCCTACGAGCAGTACTTC.

The chain is built from TRBV6-1 and TRBJ1-5; D might be TRBD1 (6 bases). The germline V gene has CDR1 MNHNS and CDR2 SASEGT. The CDR3 contains 13 residues. V gave up 6 bases and J gave up 7 bases, with 13 bases separating them. The CDR3 loop is CASRSRGSQPQHF. CDR3 DNA: TGTGCCAGCAGGTCGAGGGGGTCCCAGCCCCAGCATTTT.

This clonotype has only a few counts. The chain links TRBV7-9 to TRBJ2-3; no definite D call. The germline CDR1 and CDR2 sequences are SEHNR and FQNEAQ (reference sequence). CDR3 size: 14 residues. V was pared by 1 base and J by 6 bases, with 11 bases between. The CDR3 DNA reads TGTGCCAGCAGCTTAGATACGGCGGCGGATACGCAGTATTTT. Protein: CASSLDTAADTQYF.

This chain links TRBV6-2 or TRBV6-3 with TRBJ2-7; 8 bases line up with TRBD1. J was trimmed by 0 bases and V by 8 bases; bases with no gene match: 9. CDR3 length: 15 residues. CDR1 and CDR2 (germline): MNHEY, SVGEGT. This chain's CDR3 is CASGNRDRSSYEQYF. The CDR3 DNA reads TGTGCCAGCGGAAACCGGGACAGGAGCTCCTACGAGCAGTACTTC.

This clonotype was counted only a few times. The chain recombines TRBV3-1 with TRBJ1-6; D possibly corresponds to TRBD1 (6 bases). Germline loops: CDR1 LGHDT, CDR2 YNNKEL (reference sequence). The length of the CDR3 is 14 residues. V shed 4 bases and J shed 8 bases, with 12 bases lying between them. CDR3 nucleotides: TGTGCCAGCAGCCCGGCCCCAGGGGATTCACCCCTCCACTTT. Protein: CASSPAPGDSPLHF.

This clonotype has just a few counts. The gene calls are TRBV11-2 and TRBJ2-4; D not certain. The closer fit of TRBJ2-7 to the DNA end suggests the J call may be wrong. From germline, CDR1 is SGHAT and CDR2 FQNNGV. The CDR3 spans 12 residues. The CDR3 is CASSPGWYEQYF. CDR3 bases: TGTGCCAGCAGCCCGGGTTGGTACGAGCAGTACTTC.

With regard to this clonotype: The junction shows a germline mismatch at one end, possibly a read error. The chain couples TRBV4-1 to TRBJ1-5; 9 bases align to TRBD1. There are 17 residues in the CDR3. Germline V gene data show CDR1 as MGHRA and CDR2 as YSYEKL. CDR3 DNA: TGCGCCGGCAGCCAAGGGACAGGGTTGTCTAGCAATCAGCCCCAGCATTTT. Its protein product is CAGSQGTGLSSNQPQHF.

The rearrangement joins TRBV20-1 to TRBJ2-3; 7 bases are a match to TRBD2. Germline V gives CDR1 DFQATT, CDR2 SNEGSKA (reference sequence). V was pared by 6 bases and J by 5 bases, with 14 bases of the junction left unmatched. The CDR3 runs to 15 residues. CDR3 amino acids: CSAEGKAGRVDTQYF. The DNA for the CDR3 is TGCAGTGCGGAAGGAAAGGCAGGGAGGGTAGATACGCAGTATTTT.

CDR3 sequence: CASSSARGVHYEQYF. CDR3 coding DNA: TGTGCCAGCAGTTCAGCCAGGGGAGTCCACTACGAGCAGTACTTC. The V gene is TRBV6-2 or TRBV6-3, the J gene TRBJ2-7; possibly TRBD1 for D (6 bases). The CDR3 sequence is 15 residues long. CDR1 is MNHEY, CDR2 SVGEGT, per germline. The V and J ends lost 4 bases and 3 bases respectively, with 16 bases between them.

The chain joins TRBV25-1 to TRBJ2-3, with 8 bases that match TRBD2. The CDR3 runs to 15 residues. The germline V gene has CDR1 MGHDK and CDR2 SYGVNS. V dropped 7 bases and J dropped 2; count of bases not matched to a gene: 8. CDR3 in DNA: TGTGCCAGCACCGAGGCTAGCGGGTACACAGATACGCAGTATTTT. Translation gives CASTEASGYTDTQYF.

A few counts support this clonotype. DNA of the CDR3: TGTGCCAGCAGCTTAGCGCTATCCGGGACTGCTGCTTTCTTT. Translated: CASSLALSGTAAFF. V is TRBV7-2 and J is TRBJ1-1, with D maybe TRBD1 (5 bases). Trimming removed 0 bases from V and 11 bases from J, with 16 bases in between. Germline assignment: CDR1 SGHTA and CDR2 FQGNSA. This CDR3 is built from 14 residues.

V is TRBV4-3 and J is TRBJ2-7; 8 nucleotides agree with TRBD2. Germline lookup yields CDR1 LGHNA and CDR2 YSLEER. The CDR3 covers 14 residues. The J segment lost 5 bases and the V segment lost 0 bases, leaving 3 bases of the junction unmatched. CDR3 DNA sequence: TGCGCCAGCAGCCAAGATCGGGGGGGCCACGAGCAGTACTTC. This sequence encodes CASSQDRGGHEQYF.